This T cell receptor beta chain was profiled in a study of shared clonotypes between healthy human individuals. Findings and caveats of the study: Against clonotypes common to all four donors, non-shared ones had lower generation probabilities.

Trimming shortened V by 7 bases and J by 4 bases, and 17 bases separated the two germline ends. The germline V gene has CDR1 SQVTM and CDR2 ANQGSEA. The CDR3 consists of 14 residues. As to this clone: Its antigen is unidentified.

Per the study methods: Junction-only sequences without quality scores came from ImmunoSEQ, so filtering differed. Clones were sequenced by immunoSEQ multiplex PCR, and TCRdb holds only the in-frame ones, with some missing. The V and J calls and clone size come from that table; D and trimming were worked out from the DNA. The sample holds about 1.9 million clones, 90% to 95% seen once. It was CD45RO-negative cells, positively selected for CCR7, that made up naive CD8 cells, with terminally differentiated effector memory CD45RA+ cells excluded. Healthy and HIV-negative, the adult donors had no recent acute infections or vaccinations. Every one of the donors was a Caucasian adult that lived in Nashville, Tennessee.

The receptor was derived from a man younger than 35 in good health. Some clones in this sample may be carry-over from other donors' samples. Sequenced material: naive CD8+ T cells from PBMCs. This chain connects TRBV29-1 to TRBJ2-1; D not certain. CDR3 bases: TGCAGCGCCTCACCCTCTTCGCCTTACAATGAGCAGTTCTTC. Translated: CSASPSSPYNEQFF.